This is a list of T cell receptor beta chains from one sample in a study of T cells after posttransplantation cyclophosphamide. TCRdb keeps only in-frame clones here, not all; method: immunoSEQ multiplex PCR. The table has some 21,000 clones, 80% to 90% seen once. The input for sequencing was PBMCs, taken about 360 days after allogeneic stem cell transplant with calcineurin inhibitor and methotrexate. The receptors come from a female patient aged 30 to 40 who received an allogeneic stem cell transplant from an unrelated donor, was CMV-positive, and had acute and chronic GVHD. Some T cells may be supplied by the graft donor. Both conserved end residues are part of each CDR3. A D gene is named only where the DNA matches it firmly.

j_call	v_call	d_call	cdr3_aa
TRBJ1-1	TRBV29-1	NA	CSVEWASGAFF
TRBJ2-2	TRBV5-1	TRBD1	CASSLGQGPGELFF
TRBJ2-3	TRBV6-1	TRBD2	CASSESRTSGPSWGNTQYF
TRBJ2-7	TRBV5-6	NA	CASSFAGHEQYF
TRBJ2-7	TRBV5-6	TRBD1	CASSLWDRAYEQYF
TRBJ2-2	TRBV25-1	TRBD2	CASSEFGGQGGTGELFF
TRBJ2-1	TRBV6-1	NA	CASRPAEAGNNEQFF
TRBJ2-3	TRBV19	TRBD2	CASSITLHGGGFADTQYF
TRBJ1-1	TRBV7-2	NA	CASSLGGGLYTEAFF
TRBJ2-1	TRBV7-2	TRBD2	CASRPGRIDNEQFF
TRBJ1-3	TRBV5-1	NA	CASRLETAGNTIYF
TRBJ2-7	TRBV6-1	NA	CASIPYEQYF
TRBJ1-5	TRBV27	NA	CASSPPGQPQHF
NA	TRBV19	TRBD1	CASSIYGQGPYEQYF
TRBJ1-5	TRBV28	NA	CASSSQLMPQHF
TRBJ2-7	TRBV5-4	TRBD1	CASSVWDSSSYEQYF
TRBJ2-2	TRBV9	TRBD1	CASSVDQGVVGELFF
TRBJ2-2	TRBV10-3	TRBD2	CAIKEGGGNTGELFF
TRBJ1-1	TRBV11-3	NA	CASSQSGETEAFF